The sequence of this T cell receptor (beta chain) was determined in a study of identical twins. From the 5' RACE reads, TCRdb called clonotypes with MiXCR, one entry per CDR3 protein. This sample has 420,000 or so distinct CDR3 sequences; less than 20% occur once, and the top ten carry around 12%. V lost 0 bases and J lost 6, with 3 bases in between. CDR3 length: 11 residues. Germline-derived CDR1 and CDR2 are SGHRS and YFSETQ. Study-level points and caveats: Interpretation of the results relied on cross-sectional statistical analysis and not on following the same donors. Diverse VJ usage suggested most zero-insertion clonotypes were not invariant T cells. Abundant beta clonotypes from cord blood had fewer insertions, unlike memory repertoires, which showed none.

This clonotype was counted at least ten times. Its specificity is unknown. Sequencing input: naive T cells sorted from blood. The chain employs TRBV5-1 and TRBJ1-1, with D hard to call. The clonotype was recovered from a man in his fifties in good health. In DNA form, the CDR3 reads TGCGCCAGCAGCTTGGATGCTGAAGCTTTCTTT. Its protein product is CASSLDAEAFF.